A single sample is the source of the 5 T cell receptor beta chains below, sequenced in a study of tumor and adjacent non-tumor tissue in lung cancer. A modified ARM-PCR protocol with three rounds of nested PCR amplified TCRbeta. TCRdb re-derived calls from the multiplex PCR reads in MiXCR, one entry per CDR3 protein. The sample includes some 100,000 distinct CDR3 sequences, roughly 74% of them seen just once. This sample's RNA came from whole unsorted tissue. The sample comprised lung tumor tissue. These receptors were collected from a woman aged 60-75 years with non-small cell lung cancer.

With regard to this clonotype: A clone one base away is much larger, so this may be a read error. V usage is TRBV4-1 and J usage is TRBJ2-7, with 7 positions matching TRBD1. In germline, CDR1 is MGHRA, CDR2 YSYEKL. The CDR3 covers 14 residues. The CDR3 region has the DNA TGCGCCAGCAGCCTCTGGACAGGATCCAGCGAGAAGTACTTC. It specifies CASSLWTGSSEKYF.

This clonotype came up many times. The V call is TRBV5-1, the J call TRBJ2-5, with a weak D call TRBD1 (6 bases). This CDR3 contains 15 residues. Trimming pared 1 base from V and 4 bases from J, leaving 14 bases between. Per germline, CDR1 SGHRS and CDR2 YFSETQ. This CDR3 is CASSLNSGDGETQYF. The CDR3 coding sequence is TGCGCCAGCAGCTTGAATTCAGGGGATGGAGAGACCCAGTACTTC. Complete variable domain (other parts from reference TRBV5-1 and TRBJ2-5): KAGVTQTPRYLIKTRGQQVTLSCSPISGHRSVSWYQQTPGQGLQFLFEYFSETQRNKGNFPGRFSGRQFSNSRSEMNVSTLELGDSALYLCASSLNSGDGETQYFGPGTRLLVL.

This clonotype was detected many times. This may stem from a read error, because a much larger clone lies one nucleotide away. The rearrangement joins TRBV11-3 to TRBJ1-2, with 8 bases fitting TRBD1. The CDR3 has 14 amino acids. Germline V gene data show CDR1 as SGHNT and CDR2 as YENEEA. The CDR3 sequence is CVSSFAGGVNGYTF. CDR3 nucleotides: TGTGTCAGCAGCTTTGCAGGGGGCGTTAATGGCTACACCTTC.

A remark on this clonotype: Just one base apart from a much larger clone, this may be a read error. The chain uses TRBV20-1 and TRBJ2-6; D is ambiguous. Germline CDR1 is DFQATT and CDR2 is SNEGSKA (reference sequence). The CDR3 is 13 amino acids. The CDR3 is CNARPPGANVLTF. CDR3 sequence (DNA): TGCAATGCTAGGCCTCCCGGAGCCAACGTCCTGACTTTC.

The chain joins TRBV28 to TRBJ2-5, with a tentative D call TRBD2 (5 bases). This CDR3 has 13 amino acids. Germline lookup yields CDR1 MDHEN and CDR2 SYDVKM. The V and J ends lost 6 bases and 7 bases respectively, with 15 bases between them. The chain's CDR3 is CASSRSGKGTQYF. CDR3 sequence (DNA): TGTGCCAGCAGCCGGAGCGGAAAGGGGACCCAGTACTTC.